This T cell receptor beta chain was profiled in a study of T cells after yellow fever vaccination. Germline CDR1 reads LGHNA; CDR2 reads YSLEER. V gave up 3 bases and J gave up 1 base, with 8 bases separating them. CDR3 size: 14 residues. Researchers made TCR cDNA using 5'RACE template switching, and this step added a universal primer site and UMIs. TCRdb reprocessed the 5' RACE reads via MiXCR and lists one record per CDR3 protein. Counted here are around 300,000 distinct CDR3 sequences, approximately 4% occurring once; the ten biggest clones make up roughly 25%. This clonotype was recorded many times.

This receptor was identified in a man between 18 and 29 years old who received the YFV17D yellow fever vaccine. Sequences were derived from PBMCs, sampled 5 days after the yellow fever booster vaccination. The J gene is TRBJ2-3, the V gene TRBV4-3; the D gene is possibly TRBD1 (5 bases). The CDR3 region is CASSQQGGTDTQYF. CDR3 in DNA: TGCGCCAGCAGCCAGCAGGGTGGCACAGATACGCAGTATTTT.